This T cell receptor (beta chain) was documented in a study of shared clonotypes between healthy human individuals. The assay was immunoSEQ multiplex PCR, and TCRdb's table has in-frame clones only and misses some. The sample holds around 2,000,000 clones, 85% to 95% seen once. The germline V and J ends were trimmed by 2 bases and 4 bases, with 21 bases remaining between them. This CDR3 spans 17 amino acids. CDR1 ENHRY and CDR2 SYGVKD come from the germline V gene. The J gene is TRBJ2-7, the V gene TRBV10-3; D is ambiguous. Sample: naive CD4+ T cells sorted from blood. Stated subset: CD45RA+ positively selected. The TCR was taken from a young man in good health. This CDR3 reads CAISEEIRTPKKYEQYF. Written as DNA, the CDR3 is TGTGCCATCAGTGAGGAGATTAGGACCCCGAAGAAATACGAGCAGTACTTC.